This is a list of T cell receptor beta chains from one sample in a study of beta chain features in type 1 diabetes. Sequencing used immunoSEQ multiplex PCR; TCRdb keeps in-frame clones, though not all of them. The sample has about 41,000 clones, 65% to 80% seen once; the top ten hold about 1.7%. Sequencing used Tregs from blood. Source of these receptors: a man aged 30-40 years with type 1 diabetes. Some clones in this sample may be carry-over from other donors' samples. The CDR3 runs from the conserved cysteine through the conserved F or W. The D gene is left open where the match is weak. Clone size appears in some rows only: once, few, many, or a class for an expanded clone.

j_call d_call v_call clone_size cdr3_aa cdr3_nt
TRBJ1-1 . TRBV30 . CAWISRQWPEAFF TGTGCCTGGATATCGAGACAGTGGCCTGAAGCTTTCTTT
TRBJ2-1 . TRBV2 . CAGRGSSYNEQFF TGTGCCGGTAGGGGGAGCTCCTACAATGAGCAGTTCTTC
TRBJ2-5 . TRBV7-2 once CASSSYSLETQYF TGTGCCAGCAGCTCATACAGTTTGGAGACCCAGTACTTC
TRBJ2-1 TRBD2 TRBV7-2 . CASSLGSGDYNEQFF TGTGCCAGCAGCTTAGGAAGCGGGGACTACAATGAGCAGTTCTTC
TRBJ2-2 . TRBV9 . CASSRGAGRGTGELFF TGTGCCAGCTCTCGTGGGGCAGGGCGGGGCACCGGGGAGCTGTTTTTT
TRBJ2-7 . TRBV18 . CASSQRGNQGSNEQYF TGTGCCAGCTCCCAAAGGGGCAACCAAGGCTCTAACGAGCAGTACTTC
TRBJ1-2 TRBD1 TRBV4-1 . CASSHPDRSLRGYTF TGCGCCAGCAGCCACCCGGACAGGTCCCTTCGTGGCTACACCTTC
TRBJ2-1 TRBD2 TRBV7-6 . CASSFSGGALNEQFF TGTGCCAGCAGCTTTAGCGGGGGGGCCCTCAATGAGCAGTTCTTC
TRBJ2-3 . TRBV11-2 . CASSRAGLTDTQYF TGTGCCAGCAGCCGGGCGGGCCTAACAGATACGCAGTATTTT
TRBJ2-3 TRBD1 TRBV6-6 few CASRGLDRGTDTQYF TGTGCCAGCAGGGGTCTGGACAGGGGCACAGATACGCAGTATTTT
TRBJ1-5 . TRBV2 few CASSAGLVSYSNQPQHF TGTGCCAGCAGTGCAGGTTTGGTCAGTTATAGCAATCAGCCCCAGCATTTT
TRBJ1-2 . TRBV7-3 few CASSLWAGYGYTF TGTGCCAGCAGCTTATGGGCAGGGTATGGCTACACCTTC
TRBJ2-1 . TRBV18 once CASSPSGVGEQFF TGTGCCAGCTCACCCTCGGGAGTAGGTGAGCAGTTCTTC
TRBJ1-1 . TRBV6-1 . CASILGFGTEAFF TGTGCCAGCATTCTCGGGTTCGGGACTGAAGCTTTCTTT
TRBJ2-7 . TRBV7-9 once CASSSDYSVHEQYF TGTGCCAGCAGCTCCGATTACTCGGTCCACGAGCAGTACTTC
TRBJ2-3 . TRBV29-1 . CSASPGTPVIAQYF TGCAGCGCCAGCCCCGGGACACCCGTAATCGCGCAGTATTTT
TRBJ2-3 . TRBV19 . CASSIRASPTNTQYF TGTGCCAGTAGTATTAGGGCTAGCCCCACGAATACGCAGTATTTT
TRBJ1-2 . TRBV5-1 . CASSPGMRNYGYTF TGCGCCAGCAGCCCCGGAATGCGGAACTATGGCTACACCTTC
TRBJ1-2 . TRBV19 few CASSNKQARGYTF TGTGCCAGTAGTAACAAACAGGCAAGGGGCTACACCTTC
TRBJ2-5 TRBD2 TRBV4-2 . CASSQVGLAGGKETQYF TGTGCCAGCAGCCAAGTTGGACTAGCGGGGGGGAAAGAGACCCAGTACTTC
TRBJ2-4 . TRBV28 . CASSEIQTQYF TGTGCCAGCAGCGAGATACAGACGCAGTACTTC
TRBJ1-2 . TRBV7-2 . CASSLATGTFYGYTF TGTGCCAGCAGCTTGGCGACAGGTACCTTCTATGGCTACACCTTC
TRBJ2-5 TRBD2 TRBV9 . CASSHKGGILAGEETQYF TGTGCCAGCAGCCACAAGGGCGGGATCCTAGCGGGAGAAGAGACCCAGTACTTC
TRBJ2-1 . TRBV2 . CASRARTASYNEQFF TGTGCCAGCAGGGCGAGGACTGCTTCCTACAATGAGCAGTTCTTC
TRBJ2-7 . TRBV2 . CASSVGGFGEQYF TGTGCCAGCAGTGTGGGAGGATTCGGCGAGCAGTACTTC
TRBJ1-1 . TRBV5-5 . CASSLEGVSAFF TGTGCCAGCAGCTTGGAGGGGGTATCGGCTTTCTTT
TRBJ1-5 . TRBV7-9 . CASSLAGGGNQPQHF TGTGCCAGCAGCTTAGCAGGCGGGGGCAATCAGCCCCAGCATTTT
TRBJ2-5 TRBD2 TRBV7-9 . CASSLYGGALETQYF TGTGCCAGCAGCTTATACGGGGGGGCCCTCGAGACCCAGTACTTC
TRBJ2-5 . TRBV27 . CASSLIGEETQYF TGTGCCAGCAGTCTGATAGGGGAAGAGACCCAGTACTTC
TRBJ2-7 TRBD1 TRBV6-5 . CASRPRTGGDYEQYF TGTGCCAGCAGACCTAGGACAGGGGGCGATTACGAGCAGTACTTC
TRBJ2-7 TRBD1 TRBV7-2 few CASSITSGQGPYEQYF TGTGCCAGCAGCATTACTTCGGGACAGGGGCCCTACGAGCAGTACTTC
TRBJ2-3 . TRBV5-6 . CASSSEGGSDTQYF TGTGCCAGCAGCTCAGAGGGGGGGTCAGATACGCAGTATTTT
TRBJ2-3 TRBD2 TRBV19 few CASSALSGVSTDTQYF TGTGCCAGTAGTGCACTTAGCGGGGTTAGCACAGATACGCAGTATTTT
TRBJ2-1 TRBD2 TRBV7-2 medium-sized CASSAQGPSGGQQFF TGTGCCAGCAGCGCACAGGGGCCTAGCGGGGGCCAGCAGTTCTTC